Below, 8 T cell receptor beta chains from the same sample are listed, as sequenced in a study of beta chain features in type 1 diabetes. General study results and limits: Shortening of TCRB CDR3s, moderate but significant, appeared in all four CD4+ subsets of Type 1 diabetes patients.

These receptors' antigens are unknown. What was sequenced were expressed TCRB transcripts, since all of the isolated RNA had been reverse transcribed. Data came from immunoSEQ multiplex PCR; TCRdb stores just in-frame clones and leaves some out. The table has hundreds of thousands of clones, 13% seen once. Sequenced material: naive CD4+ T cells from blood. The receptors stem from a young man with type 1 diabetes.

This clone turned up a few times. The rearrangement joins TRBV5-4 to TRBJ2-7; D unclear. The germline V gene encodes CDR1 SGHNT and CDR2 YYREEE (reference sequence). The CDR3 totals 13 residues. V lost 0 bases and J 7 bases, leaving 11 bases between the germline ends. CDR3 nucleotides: TGTGCCAGCAGCTTGGAAGCGCCTAGGGAGCAGTACTTC. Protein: CASSLEAPREQYF.

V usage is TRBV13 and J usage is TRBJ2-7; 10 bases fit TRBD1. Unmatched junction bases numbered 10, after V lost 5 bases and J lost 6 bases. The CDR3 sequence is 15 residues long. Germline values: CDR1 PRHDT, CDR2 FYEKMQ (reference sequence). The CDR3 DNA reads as TGTGCCAGCAGCACTTGGACAGGGGGAAAGGTCGAGCAGTACTTC. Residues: CASSTWTGGKVEQYF.

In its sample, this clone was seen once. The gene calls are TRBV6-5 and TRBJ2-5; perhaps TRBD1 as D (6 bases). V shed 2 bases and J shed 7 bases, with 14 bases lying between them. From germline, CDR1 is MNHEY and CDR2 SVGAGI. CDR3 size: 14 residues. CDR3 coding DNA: TGTGCCAGCAGTTACGTGGGGGCCACTTGGACCCAGTACTTC. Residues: CASSYVGATWTQYF.

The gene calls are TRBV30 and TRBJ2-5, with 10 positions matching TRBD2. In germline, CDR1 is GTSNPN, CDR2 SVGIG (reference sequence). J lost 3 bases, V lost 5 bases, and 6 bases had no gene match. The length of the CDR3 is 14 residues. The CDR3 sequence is CAWGIAGGEETQYF. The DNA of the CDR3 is TGTGCCTGGGGGATAGCGGGGGGTGAAGAGACCCAGTACTTC. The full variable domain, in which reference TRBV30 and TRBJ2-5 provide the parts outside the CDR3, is SQTIHQWPATLVQPVGSPLSLECTVEGTSNPNLYWYRQAAGRGLQLLFYSVGIGQISSEVPQNLSASRPQDRQFILSSKKLLLSDSGFYLCAWGIAGGEETQYFGPGTRLLVL.

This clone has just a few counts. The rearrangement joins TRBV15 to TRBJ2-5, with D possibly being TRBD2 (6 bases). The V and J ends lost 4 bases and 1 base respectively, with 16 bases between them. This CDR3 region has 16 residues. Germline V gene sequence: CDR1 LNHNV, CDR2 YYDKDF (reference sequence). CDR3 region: CATSKSMPSAQETQYF. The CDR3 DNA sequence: TGTGCCACCAGCAAGTCGATGCCTAGCGCCCAAGAGACCCAGTACTTC.

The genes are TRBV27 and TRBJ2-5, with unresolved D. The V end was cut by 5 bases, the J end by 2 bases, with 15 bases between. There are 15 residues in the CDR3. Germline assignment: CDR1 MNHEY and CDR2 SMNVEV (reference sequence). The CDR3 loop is CASSPLPNTQETQYF. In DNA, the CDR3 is TGTGCCAGCAGTCCCCTTCCAAACACACAAGAGACCCAGTACTTC.

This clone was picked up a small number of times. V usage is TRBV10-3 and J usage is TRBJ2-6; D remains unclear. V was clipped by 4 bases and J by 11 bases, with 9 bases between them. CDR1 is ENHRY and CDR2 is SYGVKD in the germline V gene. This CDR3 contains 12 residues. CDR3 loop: CAISASADVLTF. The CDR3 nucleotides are TGTGCCATCAGTGCAAGTGCGGACGTCCTGACTTTC.

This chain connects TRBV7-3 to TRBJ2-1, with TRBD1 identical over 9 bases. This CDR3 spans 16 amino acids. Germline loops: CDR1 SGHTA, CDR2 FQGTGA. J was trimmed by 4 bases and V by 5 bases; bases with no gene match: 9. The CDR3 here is CASSRSWDRDYNEQFF. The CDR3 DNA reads TGTGCCAGCAGCCGAAGTTGGGACAGGGATTACAATGAGCAGTTCTTC.